Described below is a single TCR beta chain sequence and its context. This sample stems from a study of blood T cell repertoires in COVID-19. On the study more broadly: Collection of acute and convalescent COVID-19 samples took place in the United States, Italy and Spain. The cDNA or gDNA used as material had been derived from T cells, B-cell-depleted T cells, or PBMCs.

Unmatched junction bases numbered 8, after V lost 6 bases and J lost 7 bases. The CDR3 consists of 13 residues. CDR1 is MNHEY, CDR2 SVGAGI, per germline. Study processing details: Estimation of nucleated cell counts relied on the amplification of reference gene primers. Measured with immunoSEQ multiplex PCR; TCRdb has only the in-frame clones, and not every one. V and J calls and clone size follow that table, whereas D and trimming were derived from the DNA. This table has approximately 300,000 clones, approximately 82% appearing once. The sequence derives from a woman between 45 and 60 years old with acute or convalescent COVID-19. The sequencing sample was made of peripheral blood. The genes are TRBV6-5 and TRBJ1-2; TRBD1 aligns across 7 bases. The CDR3 sequence: CASRSDRVSGYTF. The CDR3 coding sequence is TGTGCCAGCAGATCAGACAGGGTCAGTGGCTACACCTTC.